This T cell receptor beta chain was recovered during a study of cytomegalovirus exposure and HLA in healthy donors. Study-level results: Several V segments, TRBV6-2 and TRBV6-3 among them, could not be told apart and were dropped. The study recorded 164 TCR beta chains that were cytomegalovirus-associated.

Researchers ran the PCR with 60 Vbeta and 13 Jbeta primers. The data were produced by immunoSEQ multiplex PCR, yet TCRdb's version contains in-frame clones alone and is incomplete. The repertoire has 150,000 to 200,000 clones, around 85% of them found once; the top ten carry 1.5% to 2%. The germline V gene has CDR1 SEHNR and CDR2 FQNEAQ (reference sequence). This CDR3 has 14 amino acids. V was trimmed by 1 base and J by 8 bases, leaving 12 bases between them. Only one count was recorded for this clone. Antigen: not known. The V call is TRBV7-9, the J call TRBJ2-1, with a weak D call TRBD2 (7 bases). This TCR was sampled from a man younger than 35 in good health and CMV-seronegative. Sequencing was done on a sample of PBMCs. The CDR3 sequence is CASSLEGGAHEQFF. As DNA, the CDR3 is TGTGCCAGCAGCTTAGAAGGGGGGGCTCATGAGCAGTTCTTC.